The clone carrying this T cell receptor (beta chain) has only a few counts. Its antigen is unknown. The ends were cut back, 7 bases at V and 5 bases at J, with 9 bases in the middle. The V gene's germline CDR1 is MGHDK and CDR2 SYGVNS. The CDR3 runs to 13 residues. The sample originates from a study of beta chain features in type 1 diabetes. Whole-study context: The study found patients and healthy donors alike in age, gender and cell yields.

The entirety of the isolated RNA underwent reverse transcription, so expressed TCRB transcripts were sequenced. Data came from immunoSEQ multiplex PCR; TCRdb stores just in-frame clones and leaves some out. Of about 650,000 clones in the sample, over 10% were seen once. Study results and caveats: Researchers cautioned that cDNA sequencing could over-represent cells with high TCR expression. Within patients, naive, central memory and Treg TCRB repertoires seemed more similar than within healthy donors. Patients with Type 1 diabetes showed moderately but significantly shorter TCRB CDR3s in all four CD4+ subsets. Whether TCRB rearrangement is influenced by HLA type was left unresolved in this analysis.

This clonotype was obtained from a man younger than 45 with type 1 diabetes. The chain couples TRBV25-1 to TRBJ1-6; D is uncertain. The sequencing sample was made of naive CD4+ T cells from blood. The CDR3 DNA reads as TGTGCCAGCAAGAACAGCGATAATTCACCCCTCCACTTT. As protein: CASKNSDNSPLHF.